This TCR beta chain was sequenced during a study of blood T cells in healthy people across ages. CDR3 length: 15 amino acids. With V trimmed by 3 bases and J by 6 bases, 5 bases remained unmatched. With a J-beta primer mix and a sample-barcoded 5' primer, a second PCR ran about 6 to 11 cycles. A template-switch adaptor that had 12 random nucleotides put a tag on each cDNA molecule. TCRdb analysed the 5' RACE reads with MiXCR anew, one entry per CDR3 protein. Among about 1,800,000 distinct CDR3 sequences listed, 28% were seen once. The chain combines TRBV12-3 or TRBV12-4 with TRBJ1-4; 9 positions agree with TRBD1. Sequencing was carried out using blood. This clonotype originated in a woman younger than 45 in good health. In DNA, the CDR3 is TGTGCCAGCAGTTTCCCCGGGACAGGGTATGAAAAACTGTTTTTT. Amino acids: CASSFPGTGYEKLFF.